These 22 T cell receptor beta chains originate from one sample sequenced in a study of shared clonotypes between healthy human individuals. Assay: immunoSEQ multiplex PCR; the TCRdb copy retains only in-frame clones and omits some. The table includes millions of clones, more than 80% detected once. Sequenced material: naive CD4+ T cells sorted from blood. Subset described: CD45RA+ positively selected. The receptors originated from a man between 18 and 35 years old in good health.

The chain joins TRBV19 to TRBJ2-1; 9 bases line up with TRBD1. The CDR3 is 15 residues long. The junction had 8 bases not matched to a gene; V was cut back by 6 bases and J by 5 bases. Per germline, CDR1 LNHDA and CDR2 SQIVND (reference sequence). CDR3 loop: CASRGIGTGHNEQFF. In nucleotides, the CDR3 is TGTGCCAGTAGGGGAATCGGGACAGGGCACAATGAGCAGTTCTTC.

The chain links TRBV5-8 to TRBJ2-2; 8 bases match TRBD1. From germline, CDR1 is SGHTS and CDR2 YDEGEE. V was clipped by 2 bases and J by 6 bases; unmatched bases: 12. CDR3 length: 17 amino acids. DNA for the CDR3: TGTGCCAGCAGCTTCTCAGGGGGCGTTAATGTGGCCGGGGAGCTGTTTTTT. Translated: CASSFSGGVNVAGELFF.

The V call is TRBV6-1, the J call TRBJ2-7, with D perhaps TRBD1 (6 bases). Per germline, CDR1 MNHNS and CDR2 SASEGT. There are 16 residues in the CDR3. Trimming removed 4 bases at V and 2 bases at J, with 18 bases between. The CDR3 protein is CASSGNPGHYPYEQYF. CDR3 nucleotide sequence: TGTGCCAGCAGTGGGAATCCGGGACACTACCCCTACGAGCAGTACTTC.

The gene calls are TRBV7-9 and TRBJ2-7, with D possibly called TRBD1 or TRBD2 (7 bases each). This CDR3 has 14 residues. V lost 5 bases and J 4 bases, leaving 15 bases between the germline ends. CDR1 and CDR2 from the germline V gene are SEHNR and FQNEAQ (reference sequence). DNA of the CDR3: TGTGCCAGCAGCCCAAGCGGGACAGCTTACGAGCAGTACTTC. It translates to CASSPSGTAYEQYF.

This chain uses TRBV19 with TRBJ1-1; D gene unclear. This CDR3 is built from 16 residues. The germline CDR1 and CDR2 sequences are LNHDA and SQIVND (reference sequence). V shed 2 bases and J shed 6 bases, with 19 bases lying between them. In DNA form, the CDR3 reads TGTGCCAGTAGTATATCTCTTGGCGGTTTCCTTGCTGAAGCTTTCTTT. Its translation is CASSISLGGFLAEAFF.

The V and J genes are TRBV10-2 and TRBJ1-1; TRBD1 matches at 10 bases. There are 12 residues in the CDR3. CDR1 WSHSY and CDR2 SAAADI come from the germline V gene. With 6 bases clipped from V and 5 bases from J, the junction kept 0 bases outside the gene matches. The CDR3 sequence: CASRDRGTEAFF. CDR3 nucleotide sequence: TGCGCCAGCAGGGACAGGGGGACTGAAGCTTTCTTT.

The CDR3 region is CASSEYWQGLNTQYF. DNA of the CDR3: TGTGCCAGCAGTGAATATTGGCAGGGGTTAAATACGCAGTATTTT. J is TRBJ2-3 and V is TRBV6-1; D may be TRBD1 (6 bases). V was trimmed by 2 bases and J by 7 bases, leaving 16 bases between them. Germline assignment: CDR1 MNHNS and CDR2 SASEGT. This CDR3 comprises 15 residues.

The chain links TRBV2 to TRBJ2-3; 9 bases map to TRBD1. Germline loops: CDR1 SNHLY, CDR2 FYNNEI. The CDR3 runs to 15 residues. Germline trimming cut 7 bases from V and 1 base from J; bases unmatched to any gene: 6. The CDR3 protein is CASTEDRGGTDTQYF. The CDR3 region has the DNA TGTGCCAGCACCGAGGACAGGGGAGGCACAGATACGCAGTATTTT.

This chain joins TRBV5-6 and TRBJ2-7, with 12 bases fitting TRBD2. V shed 5 bases, J shed 4 bases, and the junction held 4 bases outside the gene matches. The CDR3 has 14 amino acids. CDR1 is SGHDT and CDR2 is YYEEEE in the germline V gene. CDR3 coding DNA: TGTGCCAGCAGACGGACTAGCGGGATATACGAGCAGTACTTC. Its protein product is CASRRTSGIYEQYF.

The gene calls are TRBV29-1 and TRBJ2-7; 12 bases are a match to TRBD2. V gave up 6 bases and J gave up 3 bases; unmatched junction bases: 3. The CDR3 has 13 residues. Germline lookup yields CDR1 SQVTM and CDR2 ANQGSEA. For the CDR3, the DNA is TGCAGCGTCCGACTAGCGGGGGACTACGAGCAGTACTTC. Residues: CSVRLAGDYEQYF.

V gene TRBV5-4 combines with J gene TRBJ2-5; 8 bases match TRBD1. The germline V gene encodes CDR1 SGHNT and CDR2 YYREEE (reference sequence). CDR3 length equals 13 residues. V shed 0 bases, J shed 9 bases, and the junction held 4 bases outside the gene matches. The CDR3 is CASSLGTGSAQYF. The CDR3 DNA sequence: TGTGCCAGCAGCTTGGGGACAGGGTCGGCCCAGTACTTC.

The V and J genes are TRBV2 and TRBJ2-5, with D tentatively TRBD1 (5 bases). The germline V and J ends were trimmed by 8 bases and 4 bases, with 5 bases remaining between them. Germline-derived CDR1 and CDR2 are SNHLY and FYNNEI. This CDR3 has 10 residues. This CDR3 reads CASGAETQYF. CDR3 coding DNA: TGTGCCAGCGGGGCAGAGACCCAGTACTTC.

As for this clone: One junction end disagrees with the germline gene, perhaps due to a read error. Other DNA sequences of this sample code for an identical CDR3. The chain recombines TRBV6-1 with TRBJ2-6; D is possibly TRBD1 (5 bases). The CDR3 loop spans 12 amino acids. The germline gives CDR1 MNHNS, CDR2 SASEGT. CDR3: CASSSGANVLTF. CDR3 nucleotides: TGTGCCAGCAGTTCTGGGGCCAACGTCCTGACCTTC.

The chain carries TRBV6-6 and TRBJ2-1; maybe TRBD1 (5 bases). The germline gives CDR1 MNHNY, CDR2 SVGAGI (reference sequence). V was shortened by 10 bases and J by 0 bases, with 10 bases between the two germline ends. This CDR3 has 13 residues. CDR3 loop: CATRQLSYNEQFF. The DNA for the CDR3 is TGTGCCACCCGACAGCTCTCCTACAATGAGCAGTTCTTC.

V and J are TRBV28 and TRBJ1-4; TRBD1 matches at 11 bases. CDR1 is MDHEN and CDR2 is SYDVKM in the germline V gene. Trimming removed 6 bases from V and 7 bases from J; junction bases left unmatched: 4. CDR3 length: 14 residues. This CDR3 is CASRGDRGTEKLFF. The CDR3 nucleotides are TGTGCCAGCAGGGGGGACAGGGGGACTGAAAAACTGTTTTTT.

The chain uses TRBV5-1 and TRBJ2-6; D is undetermined. Trimming removed 1 base from V and 3 bases from J, with 5 bases in between. This CDR3 is 14 amino acids long. Germline V gene data show CDR1 as SGHRS and CDR2 as YFSETQ. CDR3 in DNA: TGCGCCAGCAGCTTGTCTCATGGGGCCAACGTCCTGACTTTC. Translating it yields CASSLSHGANVLTF.

The chain combines TRBV19 with TRBJ1-1; D unresolved. Germline V CDR1 and CDR2: LNHDA, SQIVND (reference sequence). V lost 2 bases and J 1 base, leaving 17 bases between the germline ends. CDR3 length: 17 residues. This chain's CDR3 is CASSISSGAGTNTEAFF. As DNA, the CDR3 is TGTGCCAGTAGTATATCTTCCGGCGCAGGAACGAACACTGAAGCTTTCTTT.

The chain carries TRBV10-3 and TRBJ2-5; perhaps TRBD1 as D (5 bases). CDR3 length: 14 amino acids. V shed 0 bases and J shed 3 bases, with 8 bases lying between them. Looked up from germline, CDR1 is ENHRY and CDR2 is SYGVKD. The CDR3 DNA follows: TGTGCCATCAGTGAGTCCGTGACAGAAGAGACCCAGTACTTC. Its translation: CAISESVTEETQYF.

Points on this clone: Additional DNA sequences in this sample encode the identical CDR3. This chain connects TRBV10-3 to TRBJ2-3, with D possibly matching TRBD1 (5 bases). There are 12 residues in the CDR3. In germline, CDR1 is ENHRY, CDR2 SYGVKD. The V end was cut by 6 bases, the J end by 1 base, with 5 bases between. As DNA, the CDR3 is TGTGCCATCAGCAGGGGCACAGATACGCAGTATTTT. It is translated as CAISRGTDTQYF.

V and J are TRBV5-1 and TRBJ1-1; D uncertain. Trimming removed 0 bases at V and 0 bases at J, with 6 bases between. Germline CDR1 SGHRS, CDR2 YFSETQ. The length of the CDR3 is 14 residues. CDR3 loop: CASSLDFMNTEAFF. The DNA of the CDR3 is TGCGCCAGCAGCTTGGATTTCATGAACACTGAAGCTTTCTTT.

The chain couples TRBV27 to TRBJ2-5; 9 positions agree with TRBD1. V was clipped by 5 bases and J by 6 bases; unmatched bases: 10. Germline CDR1 and CDR2: MNHEY and SMNVEV (reference sequence). This CDR3 is built from 15 residues. CDR3 coding DNA: TGTGCCAGCAGTACATTACAGGGGGCTTCGAAGACCCAGTACTTC. Translation: CASSTLQGASKTQYF.

With respect to this clone: Other DNA sequences in the same sample also yield this CDR3. The chain is built from TRBV7-6 and TRBJ2-5; D uncertain. V was pared by 1 base and J by 5 bases, with 5 bases between. CDR1 is SGHVS, CDR2 FNYEAQ, per germline. The CDR3 length is 12 residues. For the CDR3, the DNA is TGTGCCAGCAGCTTAGACGGCGAGACCCAGTACTTC. Encoded protein: CASSLDGETQYF.